The 22 T cell receptor beta chains listed next were all sequenced from one sample in a study of cytomegalovirus exposure and HLA in healthy donors. Repertoires were generated with immunoSEQ multiplex PCR, while TCRdb's copy carries only in-frame clones and drops some. This table has tens of thousands of clones, 85% to 95% appearing once. Source material: PBMCs. These receptors all come from a woman younger than 30 in good health and CMV-seronegative.

The chain combines TRBV19 with TRBJ2-2; 12 positions agree with TRBD2. The CDR3 contains 18 residues. CDR1 LNHDA and CDR2 SQIVND come from the germline V gene (reference sequence). J gave up 3 bases and V 3 bases, and 8 bases lay outside the gene matches. CDR3 loop: CASSMDLLAGGYTGELFF. The CDR3, as DNA: TGTGCCAGTAGTATGGACCTTCTAGCGGGGGGGTACACCGGGGAGCTGTTTTTT.

This rearrangement joins TRBV7-6 to TRBJ2-7; D not resolved. V lost 1 base and J lost 5, with 12 bases in between. Per germline, CDR1 SGHVS and CDR2 FNYEAQ. This CDR3 has 14 residues. The CDR3 nucleotides are TGTGCCAGCAGCTTAGAACCGGGTCGAGACGAGCAGTACTTC. This gives the protein CASSLEPGRDEQYF.

This clone was seen once. The chain joins TRBV5-6 to TRBJ2-2; 15 positions agree with TRBD2. The CDR3 length is 17 residues. CDR1 is SGHDT, CDR2 YYEEEE, per germline. The V and J ends lost 6 bases and 7 bases, in that order; junction bases with no gene match: 10. For the CDR3, the DNA is TGTGCCAGCACATCCGGACTAGCGGGAGGGCCGAACGGGGAGCTGTTTTTT. It yields the protein CASTSGLAGGPNGELFF.

The rearrangement uses TRBV19 and TRBJ2-5, with D maybe TRBD2 (6 bases). Germline V gives CDR1 LNHDA, CDR2 SQIVND (reference sequence). The CDR3 sequence is 12 residues long. Trimming removed 5 bases at V and 3 bases at J, with 7 bases between. The CDR3, as DNA: TGTGCCAGTAGTTGGGGGGAAGAGACCCAGTACTTC. Protein: CASSWGEETQYF.

The chain has TRBV27 and TRBJ2-7; D possibly corresponds to TRBD2 (6 bases). This CDR3 spans 15 amino acids. Germline-derived CDR1 and CDR2 are MNHEY and SMNVEV (reference sequence). Trimming shortened V by 0 bases and J by 3 bases, and 12 bases separated the two germline ends. CDR3 in DNA: TGTGCCAGCAGTTTATCCCCGGGGGAGTTCTACGAGCAGTACTTC. Translation gives CASSLSPGEFYEQYF.

The J gene is TRBJ1-5, the V gene TRBV18; 8 nucleotides align to TRBD1. Trimming removed 5 bases from V and 2 bases from J; junction bases left unmatched: 17. CDR1 is KGHSH, CDR2 LQKENI, per germline. The CDR3 spans 19 residues. The CDR3 region has the DNA TGTGCCAGCTCATACCTAGCCCCGAAGACAGGGGATGGCAATCAGCCCCAGCATTTT. It translates to CASSYLAPKTGDGNQPQHF.

This chain joins TRBV14 and TRBJ1-2; a possible D gene is TRBD1 (6 bases). V lost 4 bases and J lost 8, with 14 bases in between. The CDR3 is made up of 13 amino acids. In germline, CDR1 is SGHDN, CDR2 FVKESK. The CDR3 nucleotides are TGTGCCAGCAGCCCCTCAGGGGCCCGGGGCTACACCTTC. Amino acids: CASSPSGARGYTF.

V is TRBV19 and J is TRBJ2-7; TRBD2 might be the D (6 bases). Trimming pared 6 bases from V and 1 base from J, leaving 13 bases between. The CDR3 runs to 14 residues. CDR1 is LNHDA, CDR2 SQIVND, per germline (reference sequence). The CDR3 here is CASREGHRSYEQYV. In DNA form, the CDR3 reads TGTGCCAGTAGGGAGGGGCATCGTTCCTACGAGCAGTACGTC.

This chain joins TRBV14 and TRBJ2-7; perhaps TRBD1 as D (6 bases). V shed 4 bases and J shed 5 bases, with 18 bases lying between them. Germline lookup yields CDR1 SGHDN and CDR2 FVKESK. The CDR3 is made up of 15 amino acids. CDR3 nucleotide sequence: TGTGCCAGCAGCCCAACCCGAGGGGGTCACAACGAGCAGTACTTC. Its protein is CASSPTRGGHNEQYF.

In this sample, this clone turned up a few times. The chain links TRBV6-4 to TRBJ2-1; 11 bases align to TRBD2. Trimming took 5 bases from V and 4 from J; bases not matched to a gene: 4. Germline V gene sequence: CDR1 MRHNA, CDR2 SNTAGT. This CDR3 region has 15 residues. The CDR3 nucleotides read TGTGCCAGCAGTCCTAGCGGGGGGATATACAATGAGCAGTTCTTC. Residues: CASSPSGGIYNEQFF.

The chain employs TRBV2 and TRBJ2-7; tentative D call: TRBD1 (6 bases). V was pared by 4 bases and J by 5 bases, with 18 bases between. Germline assignment: CDR1 SNHLY and CDR2 FYNNEI. This CDR3 has 15 amino acids. The CDR3 DNA is TGTGCCAGCAGTGGGGGTAACTCAGGGGTTAACGAGCAGTACTTC. Its protein is CASSGGNSGVNEQYF.

J is TRBJ2-1 and V is TRBV7-9; 12 nucleotides line up with TRBD2. The CDR3 extends over 18 amino acids. The V gene end was trimmed by 3 bases and the J gene end by 4 bases; junction bases not matched to a gene: 10. The germline gives CDR1 SEHNR, CDR2 FQNEAQ (reference sequence). CDR3 bases: TGTGCCAGCAGCTTGCAGGGGATGGGGACTAGCGGGTACAATGAGCAGTTCTTC. Its protein is CASSLQGMGTSGYNEQFF.

The V call is TRBV2, the J call TRBJ2-7; 7 bases fit TRBD1. The V and J ends lost 7 bases and 1 base, in that order; junction bases with no gene match: 4. CDR3 length: 13 residues. Germline lookup yields CDR1 SNHLY and CDR2 FYNNEI. The CDR3 here is CASNVQGSYEQYF. The DNA for the CDR3 is TGTGCCAGCAATGTACAGGGGTCCTACGAGCAGTACTTC.

The chain links TRBV2 to TRBJ2-7, with 7 bases lining up with TRBD2. Losses at the gene ends were 1 base for V and 7 bases for J; bases not matched to a gene: 10. The CDR3 is made up of 15 amino acids. The V gene's germline CDR1 is SNHLY and CDR2 FYNNEI. This chain's CDR3 is CASSEGPGGWKEQYF. The CDR3 region has the DNA TGTGCCAGCAGTGAAGGCCCCGGGGGGTGGAAAGAGCAGTACTTC.

J is TRBJ2-3 and V is TRBV5-6; 12 nucleotides align to TRBD2. Germline CDR1 and CDR2: SGHDT and YYEEEE. V gave up 0 bases and J gave up 4 bases; unmatched junction bases: 3. There are 16 residues in the CDR3. CDR3 in DNA: TGTGCCAGCAGCTTGGCTAGCGGGGGGGCGGCAGATACGCAGTATTTT. This sequence encodes CASSLASGGAADTQYF.

The chain carries TRBV4-2 and TRBJ2-7, with D hard to call. CDR1 is LGHNA, CDR2 YNFKEQ, per germline. CDR3 length: 16 amino acids. V gave up 0 bases and J gave up 1 base, with 13 bases separating them. CDR3 nucleotides: TGTGCCAGCAGCCAAGAACTGGCAGCGCGTTCCTACGAGCAGTACTTC. It codes for CASSQELAARSYEQYF.

The genes are TRBV19 and TRBJ1-2; 8 bases line up with TRBD1. Germline loops: CDR1 LNHDA, CDR2 SQIVND (reference sequence). V shed 10 bases, J shed 6 bases, and the junction held 16 bases outside the gene matches. The CDR3 extends over 15 amino acids. The CDR3 is CATYKQGATRNGYTF. The CDR3 DNA reads as TGTGCCACTTATAAGCAGGGGGCTACAAGAAATGGCTACACCTTC.

This clone was seen a few times. This rearrangement joins TRBV4-2 to TRBJ2-3, with TRBD2 matching 8 bases. Germline trimming cut 3 bases from V and 1 base from J; bases unmatched to any gene: 0. The CDR3 has 14 residues. Germline values: CDR1 LGHNA, CDR2 YNFKEQ. CDR3 in amino acids: CASSQRGGTDTQYF. The DNA of the CDR3 is TGTGCCAGCAGCCAGCGGGGGGGCACAGATACGCAGTATTTT.

The chain uses TRBV12-5 and TRBJ1-5; TRBD1 might be the D (6 bases). V was clipped by 6 bases and J by 7 bases, with 16 bases between them. CDR1 is LGHNT and CDR2 is FRNRAP in the germline V gene. The CDR3 consists of 14 residues. CDR3 coding DNA: TGTGCTAGTGGCCTGGGGGGGGCCGACCAGCCCCAGCATTTT. This translates into CASGLGGADQPQHF.

The rearrangement links TRBV6-5 to TRBJ1-5, with TRBD1 as a possible D gene (5 bases). Germline-derived CDR1 and CDR2 are MNHEY and SVGAGI. V lost 7 bases and J 0 bases, leaving 13 bases between the germline ends. The CDR3 sequence is 15 residues long. The CDR3 region is CASMRTHYSNQPQHF. Here the CDR3 DNA reads TGTGCCAGCATGAGGACACATTATAGCAATCAGCCCCAGCATTTT.

The rearrangement uses TRBV5-1 and TRBJ1-4, with D perhaps matching TRBD1 (6 bases). Trimming left V 4 bases short and J 7 bases short, with 29 bases between. The CDR3 contains 19 residues. The germline V gene encodes CDR1 SGHRS and CDR2 YFSETQ. CDR3 sequence: CASSPRWGRGTLSGEKLFF. CDR3 nucleotides: TGCGCCAGCAGCCCCAGGTGGGGCAGGGGCACTTTATCGGGTGAAAAACTGTTTTTT.

CDR3 sequence: CASSPRTDSNQPQHF. The CDR3 DNA follows: TGTGCCAGCAGCCCCAGGACAGATAGCAATCAGCCCCAGCATTTT. V and J are TRBV5-8 and TRBJ1-5; TRBD1 is a possible D gene (6 bases). Germline V gives CDR1 SGHTS, CDR2 YDEGEE. The CDR3 loop spans 15 amino acids. V lost 4 bases, J lost 0 bases, and 11 bases lay in between.